The 14 T cell receptor beta chains given below trace back to one sample, sequenced in a study of OX40 agonist ivuxolimab in advanced cancers. The protocol was immunoSEQ multiplex PCR, while the TCRdb copy is restricted to in-frame clones and leaves out a portion. Altogether around 61,000 clones are present, approximately 77% being singletons, with the ten largest covering 0.52%. The specimen was CD4+ or CD8+ T cells sorted from blood, collected in a trial of the OX40 agonist ivuxolimab. These receptors all stem from an adult with an advanced solid tumor such as melanoma, head and neck, liver or kidney cancer.

The chain is built from TRBV2 and TRBJ2-1, with D uncertain. The CDR3 covers 14 residues. V was pared by 2 bases and J by 2 bases, with 7 bases between. Germline values: CDR1 SNHLY, CDR2 FYNNEI. The CDR3 region is CASSEKVTYNEQFF. The CDR3 DNA reads TGTGCCAGCAGTGAAAAGGTAACCTACAATGAGCAGTTCTTC.

This clone was picked up one time. The chain recombines TRBV29-1 with TRBJ2-2, with 11 bases identical to TRBD2. The V gene's germline CDR1 is SQVTM and CDR2 ANQGSEA. V shed 8 bases and J 4 bases; nucleotides not matched to a gene: 6. The CDR3 covers 14 residues. The CDR3 DNA reads TGCAGCATCGCTAGCGGGAGGCGCACCGGGGAGCTGTTTTTT. Protein: CSIASGRRTGELFF.

This chain uses TRBV7-2 with TRBJ2-7; either TRBD1 or TRBD2 may fit D (7 bases each). CDR1 is SGHTA and CDR2 is FQGNSA in the germline V gene. Trimming stripped 2 bases from V and 7 bases from J, with 18 bases between. The CDR3 consists of 15 residues. The CDR3 sequence is CASSLYGEGADEQYF. CDR3 bases: TGTGCCAGCAGCTTATACGGGGAGGGGGCTGATGAGCAGTACTTC.

The chain joins TRBV11-2 to TRBJ2-3; D gene ambiguous. The CDR3 sequence is 12 residues long. Trimming took off 2 bases at V and 6 bases at J, with 6 bases between the two ends. CDR1 is SGHAT, CDR2 FQNNGV, per germline. The CDR3 sequence is CASSLNMDTQYF. CDR3 nucleotides: TGTGCCAGCAGCTTAAACATGGATACGCAGTATTTT.

V gene TRBV28 combines with J gene TRBJ2-1; 7 bases match TRBD2. The CDR3 spans 16 residues. From germline, CDR1 is MDHEN and CDR2 SYDVKM. V was clipped by 4 bases and J by 10 bases; unmatched bases: 16. CDR3 bases: TGTGCCAGCAGTTCTACGACAGCTTTTGGGGACTACGAGCAGTTCTTC. This gives the protein CASSSTTAFGDYEQFF.

This clone was seen many times. The chain recombines TRBV28 with TRBJ2-7; D uncertain. This CDR3 spans 14 amino acids. The V end was cut by 6 bases, the J end by 1 base, with 13 bases between. Germline CDR1 reads MDHEN; CDR2 reads SYDVKM. CDR3 in DNA: TGTGCCAGCAGCTACCGTTATGATTCCTACGAGCAGTACTTC. This codes for CASSYRYDSYEQYF.

The V gene is TRBV30, the J gene TRBJ1-1; D is possibly TRBD1 (6 bases). The CDR3 is 13 residues long. The germline CDR1 and CDR2 sequences are GTSNPN and SVGIG (reference sequence). Trimming stripped 5 bases from V and 0 bases from J, with 10 bases between. The CDR3 reads CAWGTGLNTEAFF. The CDR3 nucleotides are TGTGCCTGGGGCACAGGGCTGAACACTGAAGCTTTCTTT.

V gene TRBV28 combines with J gene TRBJ1-2; tentative D call: TRBD1 (5 bases). This CDR3 has 13 residues. The V and J ends lost 8 bases and 8 bases respectively, with 18 bases between them. The germline V gene has CDR1 MDHEN and CDR2 SYDVKM. CDR3 coding DNA: TGTGCCAGCCTGACTGAACGACAGATGGGCTACACCTTC. Its protein is CASLTERQMGYTF.

The genes are TRBV27 and TRBJ2-7; D is perhaps TRBD1 (7 bases). The CDR3 has 15 residues. V shed 3 bases and J shed 3 bases, with 15 bases lying between them. In germline, CDR1 is MNHEY, CDR2 SMNVEV (reference sequence). The CDR3 loop reads CASSFGQEEGYEQYF. The CDR3 region has the DNA TGTGCCAGCAGTTTCGGACAGGAGGAGGGCTACGAGCAGTACTTC.

The chain combines TRBV5-1 with TRBJ2-3, with TRBD2 identical over 13 bases. CDR1 and CDR2 (germline): SGHRS, YFSETQ. The CDR3 sequence is 16 residues long. The trim removed 4 bases at V and 6 bases at J, leaving 8 bases unmatched. The CDR3 bases are TGCGCCAGCAGCCAGGGACTAGCGGGGACGGGTGATACGCAGTATTTT. This codes for CASSQGLAGTGDTQYF.

The V gene is TRBV18, the J gene TRBJ2-7; D unclear. The CDR3 is 13 residues long. The germline CDR1 and CDR2 sequences are KGHSH and LQKENI. The germline V and J ends were trimmed by 2 bases and 3 bases, with 8 bases remaining between them. CDR3 in DNA: TGTGCCAGCTCACCAAAGCCCGGCTACGAGCAGTACTTC. Amino acids: CASSPKPGYEQYF.

A few counts support this clone. The CDR3 DNA reads as TGTGCCAGCAAGGGGCGCACCGGGGAGCTGTTTTTT. Protein sequence: CASKGRTGELFF. The V gene is TRBV25-1, the J gene TRBJ2-2, with D possibly matching TRBD1 (5 bases). The V and J ends lost 7 bases and 4 bases respectively, with 7 bases between them. Germline lookup yields CDR1 MGHDK and CDR2 SYGVNS. The CDR3 is 12 residues long. The variable domain in full, with the rest retrieved from reference TRBV25-1 and TRBJ2-2, is EADIYQTPRYLVIGTGKKITLECSQTMGHDKMYWYQQDPGMELHLIHYSYGVNSTEKGDLSSESTVSRIRTEHFPLTLESARPSHTSQYLCASKGRTGELFFGEGSRLTVL.

The genes are TRBV7-2 and TRBJ2-1; D unclear. In germline, CDR1 is SGHTA, CDR2 FQGNSA. The CDR3 spans 13 residues. Trimming stripped 1 base from V and 6 bases from J, with 7 bases between. Here the CDR3 reads CASSLELGNEQFF. In nucleotides, the CDR3 is TGTGCCAGCAGCTTAGAGCTGGGCAATGAGCAGTTCTTC.

The V and J genes are TRBV4-1 and TRBJ2-1; 10 positions match TRBD2. CDR3 size: 16 residues. Germline trimming cut 4 bases from V and 3 bases from J; bases unmatched to any gene: 6. Germline loops: CDR1 MGHRA, CDR2 YSYEKL. The CDR3 bases are TGCGCCAGCAGCCCTAGGACTAGCGGAGACTACAATGAGCAGTTCTTC. Translation gives CASSPRTSGDYNEQFF.